This T cell receptor beta chain was recovered during a study of T cells after yellow fever vaccination. Study observations and caveats: On re-exposure, the response was weaker but peaked faster, at day 5 versus 15. Detected again after the booster were most primary-vaccination clones, at 96% CD4 and 88% CD8. A limited proportion of clonotypes was detected within both the CD4 and CD8 compartments. Abundant bulk-derived clonotypes could contaminate FACS-sorted repertoires.

This clonotype was recorded at least ten times. As yet, its antigen is unknown. Germline-derived CDR1 and CDR2 are SGHRS and YFSETQ. The CDR3 length is 15 residues. V was clipped by 6 bases and J by 1 base; unmatched bases: 3. TCRdb re-called the 5' RACE reads through MiXCR, storing one row per CDR3 protein. The table has roughly 340,000 distinct CDR3 sequences, approximately 9% seen once; the top ten hold approximately 19%. The specimen was PBMCs, collected on the day of the first yellow fever vaccination. The receptor comes from a man between 18 and 29 years old who received the YFV17D yellow fever vaccine. The chain is built from TRBV5-1 and TRBJ2-1, with 11 nucleotides matching TRBD2. The CDR3 bases are TGCGCCAGCACCTCTAGCGGGGGGTCCTACAATGAGCAGTTCTTC. Its translation is CASTSSGGSYNEQFF.